This T cell receptor beta chain was captured by sequencing in a study of T cell repertoires in cytomegalovirus infection. Looking at the study overall: Signatures in public TCR beta sequences pointed to both CMV infection and matching HLA type.

One entry per CDR3 protein results from TCRdb running MiXCR on the reads. The data hold about 340,000 distinct CDR3 sequences, with almost 30% observed a single time. V lost 2 bases and J lost 5, with 9 bases in between. The CDR3 sequence is 13 residues long. Germline CDR1 MNHNY, CDR2 SVGAGI (reference sequence). Concerning this clonotype itself: The antigen is unknown.

The receptor was derived from a human donor in good health (CMV status not recorded). Some clones in this sample may be carry-over from other donors' samples. The sequencing here drew on cultured PBMCs, taken from culture after CMV antigen stimulation. V and J are TRBV6-6 and TRBJ2-5; D gene uncertain. The CDR3 here is CASSYTVWETQYF. In DNA form, the CDR3 reads TGTGCCAGCAGTTACACGGTCTGGGAGACCCAGTACTTC.